This T cell receptor beta chain is drawn from a study of blood T cell repertoires in COVID-19. Self-reported history from a screening survey and questionnaire set each donor's cohort. What the recovered Cohort 3 donors had was two negative PCRs, clearance, or symptom resolution. Original methodology: Reference gene primer amplification gave nucleated cell count estimates. This table comes from immunoSEQ multiplex PCR, and its TCRdb copy is limited to in-frame clones, with some not included. That table gives V, J and clone size, and the DNA gave D and trimming. The repertoire holds a few hundred thousand clones, with more than 85% as singletons. CDR3 size: 16 residues. Germline values: CDR1 LGHDT, CDR2 YNNKEL (reference sequence). V shed 1 base and J 10 bases; nucleotides not matched to a gene: 8.

The sequenced sample was PBMCs or T cells enriched from blood (not recorded which). The rearrangement links TRBV3-1 (or the pseudogene TRBV3-2) to TRBJ1-6; TRBD1 aligns across 9 bases. This receptor was obtained from a woman under 40 who had recovered from COVID-19. CDR3 residues: CASSQGWTGERSPLHF. The CDR3 DNA follows: TGTGCCAGCAGCCAAGGTTGGACAGGGGAAAGATCACCCCTCCACTTT.